This T cell receptor beta chain emerged from a study of T-cell reconstitution after alpha-beta-depleted transplantation in children. It was with unique molecular identifiers that the TCRbeta library was prepared. Via MiXCR, TCRdb re-called the PCR reads, giving one row per CDR3 protein. In the table there are 200,000 to 300,000 distinct CDR3 sequences, roughly 25% of which are singletons. The CDR3 consists of 16 residues. Germline loops: CDR1 SQVTM, CDR2 ANQGSEA. V was cut by 3 bases and J by 4 bases, with 19 bases left in between. This clonotype was obtained from a female patient between 2 and 15 years old who had a stem cell transplant for congenital amegakaryocytic thrombocytopenia, so the T cells may come from the graft donor. Sequencing used PBMCs, mostly from graft donor cells, obtained 360 days after TCRalphabeta/CD19-depleted stem cell transplant. The gene calls are TRBV29-1 and TRBJ2-1; D perhaps matches TRBD1 (5 bases). The CDR3 coding sequence is TGCAGCGTTGAGCGAGTGGCGGCACAGGTTTACAATGAGCAGTTCTTC. The encoded protein is CSVERVAAQVYNEQFF.